These T cell receptor beta chains were read from a single sample in a study of monozygotic twins with inflammatory bowel disease. No DNA is given; TCRdb re-called the 5' RACE reads and lists each CDR3 protein once. The repertoire table contains 300,000 to 350,000 distinct CDR3 sequences. The sample consisted of blood. These receptors were obtained from a human donor with ulcerative colitis or Crohn's disease, or a healthy co-twin of an affected twin (not recorded which). CDR3s include the opening cysteine and the closing phenylalanine or tryptophan. The order of the fields is J gene, V gene, CDR3 length, CDR3 protein.

TRBJ2-6 | TRBV11-1 | 18 | CASSPPRRGASGANVLTF
TRBJ1-1 | TRBV12-3/TRBV12-4 | 11 | CASTPANEAFF
TRBJ2-7 | TRBV13 | 15 | CASRRTGAKGYEQYF
TRBJ1-2 | TRBV7-2 | 15 | CASSLVGGLFYGYTF
TRBJ1-1 | TRBV6-4 | 14 | CASSDSGSSTEAFF
TRBJ1-1 | TRBV18 | 15 | CASSPEKGRGTEAFF
TRBJ2-5 | TRBV24-1 | 16 | CATSGGLSNSGETQYF
TRBJ2-7 | TRBV12-3/TRBV12-4 | 15 | CASSLHRDAAYEQYF
TRBJ1-5 | TRBV3-1 | 15 | CASSHREGVHQPQHF
TRBJ2-7 | TRBV7-2 | 15 | CASSMGQGGNYEQYF
TRBJ1-3 | TRBV7-9 | 17 | CASSLIRSGVSGNTIYF
TRBJ2-7 | TRBV5-5 | 13 | CASSWGDGGEQYF
TRBJ2-7 | TRBV25-1 | 14 | CASSVSQGRYEQYF
TRBJ1-2 | TRBV28 | 15 | CASSLQGALGYGYTF
TRBJ2-1 | TRBV12-3/TRBV12-4 | 12 | CASSFSQGEQFF
TRBJ1-2 | TRBV10-3 | 13 | CAVQTGILYGYTF
TRBJ1-4 | TRBV18 | 16 | CASSPGQPATNEKLFF
TRBJ2-2 | TRBV5-4 | 16 | CASSLGLAEHTGELFF
TRBJ2-1 | TRBV10-3 | 16 | CAIGQTGTSYDNEQFF
TRBJ2-2 | TRBV7-3 | 16 | CASSPGDRVGTGELFF
TRBJ2-5 | TRBV20-1 | 13 | CSAGGQKKETQYF
TRBJ2-7 | TRBV7-9 | 12 | CASSLNWSEQYF
TRBJ2-1 | TRBV29-1 | 13 | CSVGKISGNEQFF
TRBJ1-2 | TRBV5-1 | 15 | CASSRGTVADYGYTF
TRBJ2-3 | TRBV5-4 | 13 | CASSLAGRDTQYF
TRBJ2-3 | TRBV5-1 | 14 | CASSLDRGPDTQYF
TRBJ2-7 | TRBV20-1 | 14 | CSARSGQGYDEQYF
TRBJ2-1 | TRBV10-3 | 14 | CAISEGVAGWEQFF
TRBJ2-7 | TRBV12-3/TRBV12-4 | 13 | CASSFYPSYEQYF
TRBJ2-1 | TRBV6-1 | 13 | CASSAVISGEQFF
TRBJ2-7 | TRBV5-1 | 15 | CASSLVETGRYEQYF
TRBJ1-2 | TRBV29-1 | 16 | CSVEGSASRPNYGYTF
TRBJ2-2 | TRBV5-1 | 16 | CASSLLGGAETGELFF
TRBJ2-7 | TRBV27 | 13 | CASGLTSKYEQYF
TRBJ1-2 | TRBV7-3 | 13 | CASSLSGAYGYTF
TRBJ2-7 | TRBV6-6 | 13 | CASTPDRVHEQYF
TRBJ2-4 | TRBV11-2 | 17 | CASSSGQGAPAKNIQYF
TRBJ1-2 | TRBV7-9 | 11 | CASSSTGPPTF
TRBJ2-2 | TRBV10-3 | 15 | CAISEGQGGTGELFF
TRBJ1-1 | TRBV28 | 12 | CASTRGNTEAFF
TRBJ2-1 | TRBV12-3/TRBV12-4 | 15 | CASRLQGVPYNEQFF
TRBJ2-7 | TRBV11-2 | 16 | CASSLSRLGGSYEQYF
TRBJ2-1 | TRBV12-3/TRBV12-4 | 15 | CASSSPGGVAGEQFF
TRBJ1-2 | TRBV2 | 14 | CASRADGPTYGYTF
TRBJ1-1 | TRBV7-2 | 15 | CASSFRQGGNTEAFF
TRBJ1-3 | TRBV4-3 | 16 | CASSKEARSSGNTIYF